Following are 12 T cell receptor beta chains from one sample sequenced in a study of T cell responses to AZD1222 COVID-19 vaccine. The protocol was immunoSEQ multiplex PCR, while the TCRdb copy is restricted to in-frame clones and leaves out a portion. The sample contains more than 120,000 clones, 90% of which appear only once. The source material was peripheral blood, sampled 28 days after the second AZD1222 dose. All receptors come from an adult who received the AZD1222 COVID-19 vaccine.

The chain combines TRBV2 with TRBJ1-4, with 11 bases aligning to TRBD1. Trimming at V came to 8 bases and at J to 7 bases, leaving 3 bases not matched to a gene. The CDR3 totals 13 residues. The germline V gene has CDR1 SNHLY and CDR2 FYNNEI. The CDR3 protein is CASVGQGGEKLFF. For the CDR3, the DNA is TGTGCCAGCGTGGGACAGGGGGGTGAAAAACTGTTTTTT.

The chain links TRBV29-1 to TRBJ2-3; 9 bases are shared with TRBD1. In germline, CDR1 is SQVTM, CDR2 ANQGSEA. The CDR3 loop spans 14 amino acids. V shed 3 bases, J shed 1 base, and the junction held 2 bases outside the gene matches. In nucleotides, the CDR3 is TGCAGCGTTGATTGGGACAGGGGCACAGATACGCAGTATTTT. Its protein product is CSVDWDRGTDTQYF.

Concerning this clone: This same CDR3 is encoded by further DNA sequences in the sample. This chain connects TRBV3-1 (or the pseudogene TRBV3-2) to TRBJ2-7; no clear D gene. CDR3 length equals 12 residues. The germline gives CDR1 LGHDT, CDR2 YNNKEL (reference sequence). Trimming took off 1 base at V and 2 bases at J, with 3 bases between the two ends. CDR3 loop: CASSQGPYEQYF. CDR3 DNA sequence: TGTGCCAGCAGCCAAGGGCCCTACGAGCAGTACTTC.

The rearrangement joins TRBV6-1 to TRBJ1-5, with 9 bases identical to TRBD1. V shed 2 bases and J 2 bases; nucleotides not matched to a gene: 7. This CDR3 has 17 amino acids. Per the germline V gene, CDR1 is MNHNS and CDR2 is SASEGT. This CDR3 is CASSESGQGMGNQPQHF. The CDR3 DNA is TGTGCCAGCAGTGAATCGGGACAGGGCATGGGCAATCAGCCCCAGCATTTT.

The chain joins TRBV28 to TRBJ1-5, with D uncertain. CDR1 and CDR2 (germline): MDHEN, SYDVKM. The CDR3 is made up of 16 amino acids. With 3 bases removed from V and 0 bases from J, the gap between germline ends came to 12 bases. This chain's CDR3 is CASSFPQSSSNQPQHF. The DNA for the CDR3 is TGTGCCAGCAGTTTTCCGCAGTCGAGTAGCAATCAGCCCCAGCATTTT.

The chain recombines TRBV2 with TRBJ1-4, with TRBD1 as a possible D gene (6 bases). The CDR3 extends over 15 amino acids. Trimming removed 6 bases from V and 0 bases from J, with 11 bases in between. Germline lookup yields CDR1 SNHLY and CDR2 FYNNEI. The CDR3, as DNA: TGTGCCAGCAGATCAGGGGCTACAACTAATGAAAAACTGTTTTTT. Residues: CASRSGATTNEKLFF.

The gene calls are TRBV7-9 and TRBJ2-2; D is tentatively TRBD1 or TRBD2 (5 bases each). V was pared by 2 bases and J by 6 bases, with 16 bases between. CDR3 size: 16 residues. Germline V CDR1 and CDR2: SEHNR, FQNEAQ (reference sequence). The DNA for the CDR3 is TGTGCCAGCAGCTTAAGTGGGACCCTGGCCGCCGGGGAGCTGTTTTTT. Translated: CASSLSGTLAAGELFF.

The chain carries TRBV7-9 and TRBJ1-5; D gene uncertain. Germline CDR1 SEHNR, CDR2 FQNEAQ (reference sequence). The CDR3 length is 14 residues. Deletions cut 1 base from V and 7 bases from J, with 11 bases between. CDR3 sequence (DNA): TGTGCCAGCAGCTTAGAATGGGCAGACCAGCCCCAGCATTTT. It is translated as CASSLEWADQPQHF.

V usage is TRBV7-9 and J usage is TRBJ1-2; possible D gene TRBD1, 5 bases. In germline, CDR1 is SEHNR, CDR2 FQNEAQ (reference sequence). The CDR3 contains 13 residues. Between the trimmed V and J ends, which lost 2 bases and 5 bases, there was a span of 9 bases. CDR3 coding DNA: TGTGCCAGCAGCTTAATGGGGGGGTATGGCTACACCTTC. The encoded protein is CASSLMGGYGYTF.

The rearrangement links TRBV10-2 to TRBJ2-7, with 13 bases lining up with TRBD2. Trimming at V came to 0 bases and at J to 7 bases, leaving 6 bases not matched to a gene. The CDR3 contains 16 residues. CDR1 and CDR2 (germline): WSHSY, SAAADI. This CDR3 reads CASSESGTSGAREQYF. Here the CDR3 DNA reads TGCGCCAGCAGTGAGTCCGGGACTAGCGGGGCAAGGGAGCAGTACTTC.

J is TRBJ1-1 and V is TRBV5-1; 7 bases align to TRBD1. J was trimmed by 0 bases and V by 4 bases; bases with no gene match: 6. This CDR3 is built from 15 residues. Germline V gene sequence: CDR1 SGHRS, CDR2 YFSETQ. The CDR3 nucleotides are TGCGCCAGCAGCGCTGGGACAGCGATGAACACTGAAGCTTTCTTT. Protein product: CASSAGTAMNTEAFF.

V usage is TRBV7-9 and J usage is TRBJ1-4; tentatively, D is TRBD1 (6 bases). This CDR3 contains 16 residues. Germline V gives CDR1 SEHNR, CDR2 FQNEAQ (reference sequence). Trimming took 2 bases from V and 5 from J, leaving 15 bases between them. As DNA, the CDR3 is TGTGCCAGCAGCTTAAAAACAGACAGGATGAATGAAAAACTGTTTTTT. Its protein product is CASSLKTDRMNEKLFF.